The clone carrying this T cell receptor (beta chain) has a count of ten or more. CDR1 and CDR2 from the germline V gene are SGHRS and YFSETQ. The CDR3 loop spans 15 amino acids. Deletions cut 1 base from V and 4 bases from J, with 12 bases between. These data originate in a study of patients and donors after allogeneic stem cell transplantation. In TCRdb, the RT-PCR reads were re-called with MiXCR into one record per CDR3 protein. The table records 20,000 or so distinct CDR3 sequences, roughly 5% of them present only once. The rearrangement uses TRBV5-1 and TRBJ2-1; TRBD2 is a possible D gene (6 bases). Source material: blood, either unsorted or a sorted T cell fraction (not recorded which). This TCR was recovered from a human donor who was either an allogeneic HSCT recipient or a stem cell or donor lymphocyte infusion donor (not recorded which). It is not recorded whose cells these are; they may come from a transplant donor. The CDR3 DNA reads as TGCGCCAGCAGCTTGATTAGCGGTCTATACAATGAGCAGTTCTTC. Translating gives CASSLISGLYNEQFF.